This T cell receptor beta chain was captured in a study of cytomegalovirus exposure and HLA in healthy donors. Study observations and caveats: The only immune exposure information that was available was CMV serostatus.

Primers included in the PCR were 60 Vbeta and 13 Jbeta primers. Produced via immunoSEQ multiplex PCR; TCRdb's table is partial and in-frame only. The sample carries 45,000 to 65,000 clones, 77% recorded once. Germline V CDR1 and CDR2: SQVTM, ANQGSEA. V was pared by 3 bases and J by 0 bases, with 4 bases of the junction left unmatched. This CDR3 spans 14 amino acids. Remarks on this clone: Antigen specificity is unknown.

The sample was PBMCs. The receptor was derived from a woman aged 40-49 years in good health and CMV-seropositive. V is TRBV29-1 and J is TRBJ1-1; 7 nucleotides match TRBD1. CDR3 sequence (DNA): TGCAGCGTTGACAGGACAGGCATGAACACTGAAGCTTTCTTT. Translation gives CSVDRTGMNTEAFF.